This note documents a single T cell receptor beta chain sequence. The data stem from a study of blood T cell repertoires in COVID-19. Sequencing used immunoSEQ multiplex PCR; TCRdb keeps in-frame clones, though not all of them. The sample has 350,000 to 400,000 clones, nearly 90% seen once. The CDR3 totals 17 residues. From germline, CDR1 is SGHNT and CDR2 YENEEA. Trimming left V 5 bases short and J 0 bases short, with 17 bases between. Sequencing used peripheral blood. The receptor comes from a man aged 18-30 years with active or convalescent COVID-19. V is TRBV11-3 and J is TRBJ2-1, with D possibly TRBD1 on 6 matching bases. The CDR3 DNA is TGTGCCAGCAGCCACACAGGGCAGGCCGGCTCCTACAATGAGCAGTTCTTC. Its protein product is CASSHTGQAGSYNEQFF.